The entry that follows covers one TCR beta chain sequence. Under the authors' procedure: Amplification with reference gene primers provided the estimates of nucleated cell counts. Produced via immunoSEQ multiplex PCR; TCRdb's table is partial and in-frame only. V, J and clone size derive from that table, while D and trimming were established from the DNA sequence. The sample consists of around 270,000 clones, around 89% of them appearing once. CDR1 is MGHDK, CDR2 SYGVNS, per germline. The V and J ends lost 4 bases and 5 bases, in that order; junction bases with no gene match: 5. The CDR3 is 14 amino acids. The record originates from a study of blood T cell repertoires in COVID-19. Study-level background: Samples representing acute and convalescent COVID-19 were sourced from the United States, Italy and Spain. PBMCs, B-cell-depleted T cells, or T cells provided the cDNA or gDNA that made up the material.

Material for sequencing was peripheral blood. This receptor was taken from a man between 40 and 49 years old with acute or convalescent COVID-19. The chain is built from TRBV25-1 and TRBJ2-3, with 8 positions matching TRBD1. This CDR3 is CASSVGRGQDTQYF. The CDR3 region has the DNA TGTGCCAGCAGTGTAGGCAGGGGGCAAGATACGCAGTATTTT. The entire variable domain, with the rest obtained from reference TRBV25-1 and TRBJ2-3, is as follows: EADIYQTPRYLVIGTGKKITLECSQTMGHDKMYWYQQDPGMELHLIHYSYGVNSTEKGDLSSESTVSRIRTEHFPLTLESARPSHTSQYLCASSVGRGQDTQYFGPGTRLTVL.